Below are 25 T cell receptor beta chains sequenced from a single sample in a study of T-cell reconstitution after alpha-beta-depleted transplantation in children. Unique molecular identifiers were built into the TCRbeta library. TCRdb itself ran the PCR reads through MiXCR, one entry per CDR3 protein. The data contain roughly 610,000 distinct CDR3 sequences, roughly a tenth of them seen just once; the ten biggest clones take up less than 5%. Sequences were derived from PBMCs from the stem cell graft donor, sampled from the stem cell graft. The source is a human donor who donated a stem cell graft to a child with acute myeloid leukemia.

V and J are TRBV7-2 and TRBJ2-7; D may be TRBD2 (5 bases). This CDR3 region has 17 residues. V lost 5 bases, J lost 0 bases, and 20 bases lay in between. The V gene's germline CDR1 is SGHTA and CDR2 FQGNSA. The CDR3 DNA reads TGTGCCAGCAGCCGGACTGACCGACCAATGAGCTCCTACGAGCAGTACTTC. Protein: CASSRTDRPMSSYEQYF.

CDR3 loop: CSAPGQGKGTGELFF. CDR3 coding DNA: TGCAGTGCCCCCGGACAGGGGAAGGGGACCGGGGAGCTGTTTTTT. The chain employs TRBV20-1 and TRBJ2-2, with 9 bases that match TRBD1. CDR1 and CDR2 (germline): DFQATT, SNEGSKA (reference sequence). J was trimmed by 5 bases and V by 6 bases; bases with no gene match: 10. This CDR3 is 15 amino acids long.

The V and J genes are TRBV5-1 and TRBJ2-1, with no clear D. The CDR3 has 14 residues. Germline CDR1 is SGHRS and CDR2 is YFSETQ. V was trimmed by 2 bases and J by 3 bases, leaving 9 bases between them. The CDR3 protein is CASSLGSDYNEQFF. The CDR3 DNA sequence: TGCGCCAGCAGCTTAGGCTCAGACTACAATGAGCAGTTCTTC.

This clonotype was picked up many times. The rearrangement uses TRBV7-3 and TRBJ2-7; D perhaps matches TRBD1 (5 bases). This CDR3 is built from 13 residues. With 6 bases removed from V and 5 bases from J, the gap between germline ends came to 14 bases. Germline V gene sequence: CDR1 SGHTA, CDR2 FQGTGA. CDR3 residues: CASSKGRRDEQYF. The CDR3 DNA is TGTGCCAGCAGTAAGGGCCGCAGGGACGAGCAGTACTTC.

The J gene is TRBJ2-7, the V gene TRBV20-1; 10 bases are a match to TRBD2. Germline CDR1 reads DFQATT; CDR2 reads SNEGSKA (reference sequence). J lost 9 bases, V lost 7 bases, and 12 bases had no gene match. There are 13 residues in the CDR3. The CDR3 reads CSVMGLAGAGQYF. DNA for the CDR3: TGCAGTGTTATGGGGCTAGCGGGGGCGGGGCAGTACTTC.

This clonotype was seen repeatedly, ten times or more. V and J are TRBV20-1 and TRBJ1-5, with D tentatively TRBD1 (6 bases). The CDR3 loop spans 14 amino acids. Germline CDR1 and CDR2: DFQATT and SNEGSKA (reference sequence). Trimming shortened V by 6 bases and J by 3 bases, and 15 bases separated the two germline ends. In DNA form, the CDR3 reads TGCAGTGCCTTCCGCCGGGACACCAATCAGCCCCAGCATTTT. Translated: CSAFRRDTNQPQHF.

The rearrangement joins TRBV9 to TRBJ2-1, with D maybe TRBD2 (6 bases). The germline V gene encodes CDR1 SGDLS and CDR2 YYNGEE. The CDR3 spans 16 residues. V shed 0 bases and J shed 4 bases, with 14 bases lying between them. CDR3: CASSVAPGERYNEQFF. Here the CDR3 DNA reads TGTGCCAGCAGCGTAGCTCCGGGAGAGAGGTACAATGAGCAGTTCTTC.

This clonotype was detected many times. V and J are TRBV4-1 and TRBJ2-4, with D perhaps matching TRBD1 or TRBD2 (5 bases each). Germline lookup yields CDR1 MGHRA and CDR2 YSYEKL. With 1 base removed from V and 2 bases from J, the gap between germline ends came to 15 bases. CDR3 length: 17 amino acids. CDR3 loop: CASSQGPVGDPKNIQYF. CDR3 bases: TGCGCCAGCAGCCAAGGCCCGGTAGGGGACCCCAAAAACATTCAGTACTTC.

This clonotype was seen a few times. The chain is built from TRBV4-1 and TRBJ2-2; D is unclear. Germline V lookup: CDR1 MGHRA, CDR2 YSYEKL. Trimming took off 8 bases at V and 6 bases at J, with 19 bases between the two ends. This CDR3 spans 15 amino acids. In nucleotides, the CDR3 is TGCGCCAGCGGTCTTAGACACGATTACCCCGGGGAGCTGTTTTTT. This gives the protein CASGLRHDYPGELFF.

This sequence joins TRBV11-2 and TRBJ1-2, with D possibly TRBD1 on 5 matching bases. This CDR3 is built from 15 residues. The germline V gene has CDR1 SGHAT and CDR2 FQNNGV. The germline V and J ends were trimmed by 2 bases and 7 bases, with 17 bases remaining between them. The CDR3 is CASSLLAGGVSGYTF. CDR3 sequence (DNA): TGTGCCAGCAGCTTACTGGCCGGAGGGGTTTCTGGCTACACCTTC.

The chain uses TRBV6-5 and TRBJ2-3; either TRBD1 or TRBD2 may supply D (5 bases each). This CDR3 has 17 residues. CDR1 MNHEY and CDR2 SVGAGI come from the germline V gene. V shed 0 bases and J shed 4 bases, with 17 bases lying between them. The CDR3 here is CASSYSNRGRFSDTQYF. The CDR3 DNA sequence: TGTGCCAGCAGTTACTCAAATCGGGGACGGTTTTCAGATACGCAGTATTTT.

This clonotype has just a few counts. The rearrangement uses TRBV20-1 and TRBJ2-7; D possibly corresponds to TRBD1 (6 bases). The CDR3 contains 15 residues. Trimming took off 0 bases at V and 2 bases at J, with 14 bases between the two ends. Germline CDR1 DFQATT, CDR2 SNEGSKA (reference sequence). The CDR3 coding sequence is TGCAGTGCTAGAGATCCGGCGCAGGGGCCCTACGAGCAGTACTTC. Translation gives CSARDPAQGPYEQYF.

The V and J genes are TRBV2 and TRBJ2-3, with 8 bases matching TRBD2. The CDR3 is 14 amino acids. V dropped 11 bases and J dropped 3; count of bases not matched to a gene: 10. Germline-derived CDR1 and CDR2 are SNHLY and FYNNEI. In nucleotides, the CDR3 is TGTGCCGGGGGGCCGAGCGGGAGAACAGATACGCAGTATTTT. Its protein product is CAGGPSGRTDTQYF.

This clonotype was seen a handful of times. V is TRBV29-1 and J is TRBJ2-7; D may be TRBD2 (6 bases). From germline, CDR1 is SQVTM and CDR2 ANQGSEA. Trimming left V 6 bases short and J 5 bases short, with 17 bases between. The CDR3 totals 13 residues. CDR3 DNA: TGCAGCGTCATTAGCGGAGTGGCCAACGAGCAGTACTTC. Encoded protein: CSVISGVANEQYF.

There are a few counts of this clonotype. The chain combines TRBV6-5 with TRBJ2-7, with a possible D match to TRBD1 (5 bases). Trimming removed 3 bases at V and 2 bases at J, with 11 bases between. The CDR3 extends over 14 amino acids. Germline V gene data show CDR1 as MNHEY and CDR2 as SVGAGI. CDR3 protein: CASSYRQGAYEQYF. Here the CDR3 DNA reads TGTGCCAGCAGTTATCGCCAGGGCGCCTACGAGCAGTACTTC.

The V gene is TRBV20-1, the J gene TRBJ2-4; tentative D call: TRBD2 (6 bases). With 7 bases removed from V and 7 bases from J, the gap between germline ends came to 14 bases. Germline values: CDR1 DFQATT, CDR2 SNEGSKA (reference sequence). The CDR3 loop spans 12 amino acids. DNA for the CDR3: TGCAGTGTAGGAGGGGCGCGGAACATTCAGTACTTC. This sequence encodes CSVGGARNIQYF.

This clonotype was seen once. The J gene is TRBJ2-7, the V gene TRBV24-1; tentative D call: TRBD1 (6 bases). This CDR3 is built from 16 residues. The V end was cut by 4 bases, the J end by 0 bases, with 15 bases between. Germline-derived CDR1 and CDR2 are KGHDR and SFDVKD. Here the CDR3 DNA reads TGTGCCACCAGTGACGCCGGGACACTGGACTCCTACGAGCAGTACTTC. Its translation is CATSDAGTLDSYEQYF.

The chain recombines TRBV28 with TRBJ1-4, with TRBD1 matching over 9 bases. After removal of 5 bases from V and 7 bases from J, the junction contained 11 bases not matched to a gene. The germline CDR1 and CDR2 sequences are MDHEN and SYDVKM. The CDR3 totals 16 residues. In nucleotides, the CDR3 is TGTGCCAGCAGTACACCGGGGACAGGGCCGGGTGAAAAACTGTTTTTT. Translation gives CASSTPGTGPGEKLFF.

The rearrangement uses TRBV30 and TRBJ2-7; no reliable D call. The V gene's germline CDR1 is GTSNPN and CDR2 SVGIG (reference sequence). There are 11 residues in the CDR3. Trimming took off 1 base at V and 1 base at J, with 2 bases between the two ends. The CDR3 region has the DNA TGTGCCTGGAGTGAATCCTACGAGCAGTACTTC. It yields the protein CAWSESYEQYF.

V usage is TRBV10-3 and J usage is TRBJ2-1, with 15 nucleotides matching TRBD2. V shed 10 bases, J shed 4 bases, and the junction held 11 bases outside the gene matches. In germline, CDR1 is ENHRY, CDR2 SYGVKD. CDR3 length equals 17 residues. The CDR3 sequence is CATSGLAGGPRYNEQFF. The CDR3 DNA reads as TGTGCCACCTCAGGACTAGCGGGAGGGCCGAGGTACAATGAGCAGTTCTTC.

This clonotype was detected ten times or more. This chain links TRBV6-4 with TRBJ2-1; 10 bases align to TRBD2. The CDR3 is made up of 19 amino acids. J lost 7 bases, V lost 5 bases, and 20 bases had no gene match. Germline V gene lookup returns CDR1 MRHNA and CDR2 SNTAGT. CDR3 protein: CASSPSGFGSTSGTNEQFF. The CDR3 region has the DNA TGTGCCAGCAGTCCCTCAGGATTTGGTAGTACTAGCGGGACAAATGAGCAGTTCTTC.

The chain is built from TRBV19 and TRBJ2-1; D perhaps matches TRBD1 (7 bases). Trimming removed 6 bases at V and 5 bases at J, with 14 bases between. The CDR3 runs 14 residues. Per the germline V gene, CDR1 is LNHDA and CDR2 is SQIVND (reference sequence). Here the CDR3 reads CASRRQGGDNEQFF. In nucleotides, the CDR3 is TGTGCCAGTAGACGGCAGGGGGGCGACAATGAGCAGTTCTTC. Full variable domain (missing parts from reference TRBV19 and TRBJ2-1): DGGITQSPKYLFRKEGQNVTLSCEQNLNHDAMYWYRQDPGQGLRLIYYSQIVNDFQKGDIAEGYSVSREKKESFPLTVTSAQKNPTAFYLCASRRQGGDNEQFFGPGTRLTVL.

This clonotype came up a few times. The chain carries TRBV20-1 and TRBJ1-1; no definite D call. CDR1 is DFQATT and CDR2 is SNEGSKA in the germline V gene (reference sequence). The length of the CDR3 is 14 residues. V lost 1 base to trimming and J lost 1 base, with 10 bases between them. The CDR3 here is CSARVVGGNTEAFF. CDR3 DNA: TGCAGTGCTAGAGTGGTAGGAGGGAACACTGAAGCTTTCTTT.

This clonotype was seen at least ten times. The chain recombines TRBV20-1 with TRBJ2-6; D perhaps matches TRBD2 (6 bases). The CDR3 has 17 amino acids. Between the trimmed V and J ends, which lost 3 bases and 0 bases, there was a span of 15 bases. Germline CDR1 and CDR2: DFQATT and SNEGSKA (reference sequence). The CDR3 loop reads CSASRGRTTSGANVLTF. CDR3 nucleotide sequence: TGCAGTGCTAGTAGGGGACGGACTACCTCTGGGGCCAACGTCCTGACTTTC.

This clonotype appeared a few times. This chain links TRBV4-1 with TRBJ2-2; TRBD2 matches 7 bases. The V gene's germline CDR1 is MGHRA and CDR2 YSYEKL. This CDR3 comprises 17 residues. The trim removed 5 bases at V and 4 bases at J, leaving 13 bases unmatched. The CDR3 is CASSLGVASGPTGELFF. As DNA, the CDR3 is TGCGCCAGCAGCTTGGGGGTCGCTAGCGGACCCACCGGGGAGCTGTTTTTT.